The entry that follows covers one T cell receptor beta chain sequence. These data are taken from a study of blood T cell repertoires in COVID-19. Only in-frame clones appear in the TCRdb table, and some are missing; sequencing was by immunoSEQ multiplex PCR. The repertoire holds fewer than 200,000 clones, about 88% seen once, with 1% to 1.5% in the top ten. The CDR3 has 14 residues. J was trimmed by 4 bases and V by 5 bases; bases with no gene match: 10. Germline lookup yields CDR1 GTSNPN and CDR2 SVGIG (reference sequence). Sequencing was done on a sample of PBMCs or T cells enriched from blood (not recorded which). This receptor was obtained from a human donor with acute COVID-19. The donor label of this sample is uncertain. The chain combines TRBV30 with TRBJ1-1; 7 bases align to TRBD1. This CDR3 is CAWLRKTGSTEAFF. The CDR3 DNA reads as TGTGCCTGGCTTAGAAAGACAGGGTCCACTGAAGCTTTCTTT.